The present T cell receptor beta chain was sequenced within a study of shared clonotypes between healthy human individuals. Study details: Donors consisted of a couple of women and three men between 18 and 49.

Using immunoSEQ multiplex PCR, the repertoire was profiled, and TCRdb retains in-frame clones only, with some absent. The profile shows around 2,000,000 clones, around 93% of them singletons. The CDR3 sequence is 15 residues long. The ends lost 6 bases at V and 7 bases at J; junction bases unmatched: 8. Germline V gives CDR1 SGHAT, CDR2 FQNNGV. CD8 cells regarded as naive lacked CD45RO, were positively chosen for CCR7, and omitted terminally differentiated effector memory CD45RA+ cells. This rearrangement joins TRBV11-2 to TRBJ2-1, with 11 nucleotides matching TRBD1. The sample consisted of naive CD8+ T cells from PBMCs. This sequence originates from a man aged 18 to 29 in good health. Some clones in this sample may be carry-over from other donors' samples. The CDR3 reads CASSYGQGAGNEQFF. DNA of the CDR3: TGTGCCAGCAGTTACGGACAGGGGGCTGGGAATGAGCAGTTCTTC. Drawing the rest from reference TRBV11-2 and TRBJ2-1, the complete variable domain is EAGVAQSPRYKIIEKRQSVAFWCNPISGHATLYWYQQILGQGPKLLIQFQNNGVVDDSQLPKDRFSAERLKGVDSTLKIQPAKLEDSAVYLCASSYGQGAGNEQFFGPGTRLTVL.